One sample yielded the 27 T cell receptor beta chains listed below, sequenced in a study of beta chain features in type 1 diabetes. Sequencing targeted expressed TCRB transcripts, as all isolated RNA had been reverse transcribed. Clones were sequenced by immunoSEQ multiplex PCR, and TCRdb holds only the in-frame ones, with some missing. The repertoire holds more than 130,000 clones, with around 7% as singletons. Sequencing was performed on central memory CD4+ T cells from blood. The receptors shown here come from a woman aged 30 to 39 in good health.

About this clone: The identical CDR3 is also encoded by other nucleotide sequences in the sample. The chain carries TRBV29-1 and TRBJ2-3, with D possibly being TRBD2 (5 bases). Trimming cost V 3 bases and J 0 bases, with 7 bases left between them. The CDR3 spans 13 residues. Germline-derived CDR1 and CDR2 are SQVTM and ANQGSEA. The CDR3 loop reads CSVDEGSTDTQYF. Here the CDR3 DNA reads TGCAGCGTTGACGAGGGAAGCACAGATACGCAGTATTTT.

As DNA, the CDR3 is TGTGCCAGCAGCTTGGACAGGGGGCGCGGGAACACTGAAGCTTTCTTT. Amino acids: CASSLDRGRGNTEAFF. The chain combines TRBV7-8 with TRBJ1-1; 11 bases are shared with TRBD1. V dropped 3 bases and J dropped 1; count of bases not matched to a gene: 4. Germline V gene lookup returns CDR1 SGHVS and CDR2 FQNEAQ. The CDR3 spans 16 residues.

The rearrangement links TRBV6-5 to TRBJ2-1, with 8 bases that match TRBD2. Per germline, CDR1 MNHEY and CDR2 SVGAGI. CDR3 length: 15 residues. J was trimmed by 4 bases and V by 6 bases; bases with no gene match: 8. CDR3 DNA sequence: TGTGCCAGCAGCCAGAGCGGGAGTAGGTACAATGAGCAGTTCTTC. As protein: CASSQSGSRYNEQFF.

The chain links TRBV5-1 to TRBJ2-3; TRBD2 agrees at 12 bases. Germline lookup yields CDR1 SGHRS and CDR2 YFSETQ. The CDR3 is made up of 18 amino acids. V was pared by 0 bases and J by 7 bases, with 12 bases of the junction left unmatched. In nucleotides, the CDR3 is TGCGCCAGCAGCTTGGGACTAGCGGGAGCCGGGACCTCTAATACGCAGTATTTT. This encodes CASSLGLAGAGTSNTQYF.

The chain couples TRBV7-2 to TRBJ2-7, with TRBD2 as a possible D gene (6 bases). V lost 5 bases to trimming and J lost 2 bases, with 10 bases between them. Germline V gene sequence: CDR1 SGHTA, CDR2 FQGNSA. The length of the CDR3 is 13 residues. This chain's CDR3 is CASSGTDAYEQYF. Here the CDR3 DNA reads TGTGCCAGCAGCGGGACTGACGCCTACGAGCAGTACTTC.

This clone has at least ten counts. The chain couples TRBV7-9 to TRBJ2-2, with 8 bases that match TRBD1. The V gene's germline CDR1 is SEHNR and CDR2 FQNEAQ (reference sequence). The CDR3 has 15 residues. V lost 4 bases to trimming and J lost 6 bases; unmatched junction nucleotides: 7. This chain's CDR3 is CASSSSGGEAGELFF. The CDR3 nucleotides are TGTGCCAGCAGCTCTTCAGGGGGCGAGGCCGGGGAGCTGTTTTTT. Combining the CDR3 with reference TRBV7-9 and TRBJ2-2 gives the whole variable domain DTGVSQNPRHKITKRGQNVTFRCDPISEHNRLYWYRQTLGQGPEFLTYFQNEAQLEKSRLLSDRFSAERPKGSFSTLEIQRTEQGDSAMYLCASSSSGGEAGELFFGEGSRLTVL.

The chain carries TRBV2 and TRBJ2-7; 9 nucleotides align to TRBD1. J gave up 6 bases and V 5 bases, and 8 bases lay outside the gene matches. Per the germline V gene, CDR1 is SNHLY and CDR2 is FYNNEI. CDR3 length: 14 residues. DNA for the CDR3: TGTGCCAGCAGTCCCATGTACAGGGGGCCCGAGCAGTACTTC. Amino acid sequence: CASSPMYRGPEQYF.

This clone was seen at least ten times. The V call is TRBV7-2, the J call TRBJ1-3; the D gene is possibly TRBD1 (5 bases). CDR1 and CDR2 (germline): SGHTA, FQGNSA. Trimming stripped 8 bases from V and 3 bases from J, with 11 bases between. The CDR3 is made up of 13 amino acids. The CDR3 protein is CASAWGGGNTIYF. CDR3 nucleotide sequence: TGTGCCAGCGCCTGGGGGGGTGGAAACACCATATATTTT. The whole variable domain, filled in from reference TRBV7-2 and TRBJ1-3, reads GAGVSQSPSNKVTEKGKDVELRCDPISGHTALYWYRQSLGQGLEFLIYFQGNSAPDKSGLPSDRFSAERTGGSVSTLTIQRTQQEDSAVYLCASAWGGGNTIYFGEGSWLTVV.

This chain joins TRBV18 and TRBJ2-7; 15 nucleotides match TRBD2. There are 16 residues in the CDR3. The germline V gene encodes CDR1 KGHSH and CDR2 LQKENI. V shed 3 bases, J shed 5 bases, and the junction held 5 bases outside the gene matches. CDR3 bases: TGTGCCAGCTCACCCCCCAGGACTAGCGGGAGGGACGAGCAGTACTTC. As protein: CASSPPRTSGRDEQYF.

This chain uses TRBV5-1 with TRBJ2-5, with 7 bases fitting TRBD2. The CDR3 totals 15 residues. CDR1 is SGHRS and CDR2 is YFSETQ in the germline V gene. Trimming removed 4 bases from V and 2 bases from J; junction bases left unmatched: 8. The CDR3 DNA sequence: TGCGCCAGCAGCGGTACGGGAGGACCACAAGAGACCCAGTACTTC. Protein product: CASSGTGGPQETQYF.

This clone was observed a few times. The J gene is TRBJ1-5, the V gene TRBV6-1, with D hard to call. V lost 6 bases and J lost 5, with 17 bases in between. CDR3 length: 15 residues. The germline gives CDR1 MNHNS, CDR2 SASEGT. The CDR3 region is CASSQNRLADQPQHF. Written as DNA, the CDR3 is TGTGCCAGCAGCCAAAACCGTCTAGCAGATCAGCCCCAGCATTTT.

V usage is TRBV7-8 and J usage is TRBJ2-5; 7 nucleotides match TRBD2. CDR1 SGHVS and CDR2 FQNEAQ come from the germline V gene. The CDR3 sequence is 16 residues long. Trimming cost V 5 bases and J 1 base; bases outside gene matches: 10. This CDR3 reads CASSPREGLSQETQYF. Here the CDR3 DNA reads TGTGCCAGCAGCCCTAGGGAGGGACTGTCCCAAGAGACCCAGTACTTC.

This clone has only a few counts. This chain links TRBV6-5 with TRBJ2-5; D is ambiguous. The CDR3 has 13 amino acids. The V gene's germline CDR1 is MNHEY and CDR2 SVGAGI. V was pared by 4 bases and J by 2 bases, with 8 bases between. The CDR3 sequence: CASSFEAQETQYF. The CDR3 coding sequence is TGTGCCAGCAGTTTTGAGGCACAAGAGACCCAGTACTTC.

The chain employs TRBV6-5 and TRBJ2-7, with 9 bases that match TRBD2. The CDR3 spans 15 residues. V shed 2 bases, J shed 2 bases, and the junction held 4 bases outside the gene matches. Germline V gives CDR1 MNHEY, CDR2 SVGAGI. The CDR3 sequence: CASSYGLAGPYEQYF. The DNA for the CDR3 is TGTGCCAGCAGTTACGGGCTAGCGGGACCCTACGAGCAGTACTTC.

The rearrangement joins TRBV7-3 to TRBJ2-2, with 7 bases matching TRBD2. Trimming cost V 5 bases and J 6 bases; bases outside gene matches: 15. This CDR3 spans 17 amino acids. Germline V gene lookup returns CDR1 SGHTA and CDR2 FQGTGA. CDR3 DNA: TGTGCCAGCAGCCGCAGCGGCAGCGGGGCGAAGGCCGGGGAGCTGTTTTTT. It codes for CASSRSGSGAKAGELFF.

The CDR3 here is CSVASSHEQYF. CDR3 sequence (DNA): TGCAGCGTTGCCAGTTCTCACGAGCAGTACTTC. The J gene is TRBJ2-7, the V gene TRBV29-1; no clear D. Per germline, CDR1 SQVTM and CDR2 ANQGSEA. The CDR3 has 11 residues. The V gene lost 4 bases and the J gene lost 5 bases, with 9 bases spanning the gap.

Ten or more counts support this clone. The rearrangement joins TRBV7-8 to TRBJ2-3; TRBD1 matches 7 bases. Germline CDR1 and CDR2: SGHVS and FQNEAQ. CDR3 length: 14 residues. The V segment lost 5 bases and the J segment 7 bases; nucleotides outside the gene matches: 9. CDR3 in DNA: TGTGCCAGCAGCCCACGACAGGGCGGTCATACGCAGTATTTT. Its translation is CASSPRQGGHTQYF.

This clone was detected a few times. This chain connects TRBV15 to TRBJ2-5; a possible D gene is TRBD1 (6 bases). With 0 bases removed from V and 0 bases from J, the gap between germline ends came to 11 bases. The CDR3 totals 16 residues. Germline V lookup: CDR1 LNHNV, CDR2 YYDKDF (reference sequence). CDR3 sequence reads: CATSRDGGGNQETQYF. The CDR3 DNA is TGTGCCACCAGCAGAGATGGGGGCGGAAACCAAGAGACCCAGTACTTC.

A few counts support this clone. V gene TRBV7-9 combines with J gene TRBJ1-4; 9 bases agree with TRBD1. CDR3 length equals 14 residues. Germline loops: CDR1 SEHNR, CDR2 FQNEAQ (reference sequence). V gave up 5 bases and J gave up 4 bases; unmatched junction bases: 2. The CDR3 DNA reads TGTGCCAGCAGCGAGGGACAGGGTAATGAAAAACTGTTTTTT. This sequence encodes CASSEGQGNEKLFF.

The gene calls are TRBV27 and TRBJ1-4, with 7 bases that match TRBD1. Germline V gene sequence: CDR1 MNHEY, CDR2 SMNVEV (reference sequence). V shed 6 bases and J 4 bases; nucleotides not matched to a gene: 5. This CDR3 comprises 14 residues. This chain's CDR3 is CASRQGQNNEKLFF. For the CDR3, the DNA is TGTGCCAGCAGACAGGGACAGAATAATGAAAAACTGTTTTTT.

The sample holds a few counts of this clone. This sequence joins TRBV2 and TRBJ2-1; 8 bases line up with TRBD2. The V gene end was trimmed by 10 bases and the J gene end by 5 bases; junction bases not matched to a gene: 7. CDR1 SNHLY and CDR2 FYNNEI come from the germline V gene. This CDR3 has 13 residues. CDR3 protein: CATQRETHNEQFF. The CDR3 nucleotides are TGTGCCACCCAGCGGGAGACCCACAATGAGCAGTTCTTC.

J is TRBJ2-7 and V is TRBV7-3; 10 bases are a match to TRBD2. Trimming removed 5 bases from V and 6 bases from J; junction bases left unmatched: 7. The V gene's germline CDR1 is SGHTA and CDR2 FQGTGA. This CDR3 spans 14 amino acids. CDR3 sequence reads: CASSPGTSVGEQYF. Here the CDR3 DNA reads TGTGCCAGCAGCCCCGGGACTAGCGTAGGCGAGCAGTACTTC.

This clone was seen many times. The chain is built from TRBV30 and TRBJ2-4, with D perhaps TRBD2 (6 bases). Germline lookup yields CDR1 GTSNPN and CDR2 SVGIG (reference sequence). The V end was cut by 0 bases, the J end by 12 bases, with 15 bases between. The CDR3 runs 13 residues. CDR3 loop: CAWSVQEGPGQYF. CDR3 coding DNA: TGTGCCTGGAGTGTACAGGAGGGTCCGGGTCAGTACTTC.

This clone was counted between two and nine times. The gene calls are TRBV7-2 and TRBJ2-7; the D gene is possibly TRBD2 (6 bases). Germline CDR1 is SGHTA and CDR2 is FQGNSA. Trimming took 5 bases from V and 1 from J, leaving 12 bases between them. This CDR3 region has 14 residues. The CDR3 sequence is CASSGGTRSYEQYF. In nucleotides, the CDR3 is TGTGCCAGCAGCGGAGGGACCAGATCCTACGAGCAGTACTTC.

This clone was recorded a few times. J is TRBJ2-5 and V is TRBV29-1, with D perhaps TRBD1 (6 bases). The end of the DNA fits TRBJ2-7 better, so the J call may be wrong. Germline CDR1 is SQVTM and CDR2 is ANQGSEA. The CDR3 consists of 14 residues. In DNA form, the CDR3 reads TGCAGCGTCGCAGGGGTTCCAGGGACCTACGAGCAGTACTTC. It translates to CSVAGVPGTYEQYF.

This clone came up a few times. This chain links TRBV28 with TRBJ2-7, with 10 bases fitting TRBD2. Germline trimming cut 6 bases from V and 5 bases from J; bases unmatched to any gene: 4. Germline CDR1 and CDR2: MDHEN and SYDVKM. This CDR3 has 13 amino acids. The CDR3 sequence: CASRLGLANEQYF. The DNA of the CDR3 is TGTGCCAGCAGACTGGGACTAGCGAACGAGCAGTACTTC.

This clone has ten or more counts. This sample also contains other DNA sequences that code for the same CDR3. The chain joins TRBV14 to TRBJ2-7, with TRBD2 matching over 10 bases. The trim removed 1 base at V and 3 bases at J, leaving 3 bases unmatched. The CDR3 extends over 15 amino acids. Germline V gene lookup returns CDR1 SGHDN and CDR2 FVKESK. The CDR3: CASSQGLAGFYEQYF. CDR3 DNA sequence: TGTGCCAGCAGCCAAGGACTAGCGGGCTTCTACGAGCAGTACTTC.